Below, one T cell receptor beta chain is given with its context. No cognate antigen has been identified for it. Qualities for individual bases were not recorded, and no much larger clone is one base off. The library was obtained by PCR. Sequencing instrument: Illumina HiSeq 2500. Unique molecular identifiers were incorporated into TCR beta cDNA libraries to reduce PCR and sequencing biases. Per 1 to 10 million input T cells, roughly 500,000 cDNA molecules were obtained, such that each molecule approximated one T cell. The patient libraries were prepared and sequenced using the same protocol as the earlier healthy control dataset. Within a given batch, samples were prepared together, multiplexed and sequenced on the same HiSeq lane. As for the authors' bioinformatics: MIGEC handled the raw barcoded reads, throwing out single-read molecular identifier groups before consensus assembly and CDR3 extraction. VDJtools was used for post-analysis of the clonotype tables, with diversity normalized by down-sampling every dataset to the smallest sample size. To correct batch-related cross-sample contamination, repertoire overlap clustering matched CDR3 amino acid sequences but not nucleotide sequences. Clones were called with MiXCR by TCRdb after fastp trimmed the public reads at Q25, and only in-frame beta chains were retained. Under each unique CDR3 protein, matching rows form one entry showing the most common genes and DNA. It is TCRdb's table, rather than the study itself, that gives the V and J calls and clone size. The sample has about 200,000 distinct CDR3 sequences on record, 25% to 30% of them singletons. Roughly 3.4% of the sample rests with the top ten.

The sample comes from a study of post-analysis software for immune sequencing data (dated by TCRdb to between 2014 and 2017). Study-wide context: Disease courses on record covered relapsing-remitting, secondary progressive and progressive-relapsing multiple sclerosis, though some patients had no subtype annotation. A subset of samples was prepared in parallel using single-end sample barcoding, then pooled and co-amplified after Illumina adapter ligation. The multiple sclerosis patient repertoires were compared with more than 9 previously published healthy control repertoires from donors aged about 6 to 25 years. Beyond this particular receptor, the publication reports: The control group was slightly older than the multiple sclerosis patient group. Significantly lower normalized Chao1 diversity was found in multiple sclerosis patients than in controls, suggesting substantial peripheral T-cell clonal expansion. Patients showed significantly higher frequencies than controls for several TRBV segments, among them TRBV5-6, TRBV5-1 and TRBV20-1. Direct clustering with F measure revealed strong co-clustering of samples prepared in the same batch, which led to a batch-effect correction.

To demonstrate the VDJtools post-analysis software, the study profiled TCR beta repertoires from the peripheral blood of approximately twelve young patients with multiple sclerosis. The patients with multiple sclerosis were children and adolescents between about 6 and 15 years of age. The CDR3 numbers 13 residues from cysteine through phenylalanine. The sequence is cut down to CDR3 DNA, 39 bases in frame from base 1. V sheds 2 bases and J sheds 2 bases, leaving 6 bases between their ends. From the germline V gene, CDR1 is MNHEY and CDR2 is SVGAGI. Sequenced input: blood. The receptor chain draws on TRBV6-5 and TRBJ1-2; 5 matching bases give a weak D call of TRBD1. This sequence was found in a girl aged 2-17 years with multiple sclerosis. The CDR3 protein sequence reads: CASSYRDNYGYTF. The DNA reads TGTGCCAGCAGTTACAGGGACAACTATGGCTACACCTTC.